The entry that follows covers one TCR beta chain sequence. Its antigen has not been determined. No much larger clonotype is one base removed from it; base qualities were not supplied. TCR beta CDR3 regions were amplified from RNA transcripts. For the first round of RT-PCR on the TCR CDR3, the HTBI primer set was used together with the Qiagen OneStep RT-PCR kit. Libraries were constructed in a second round of multiplex PCR, after which size selection and purification were carried out. The libraries were sequenced on an Illumina HiSeq2000 using paired-end 100 bp reads. On the authors' methods: SOAPnuke was used to process the raw data, throwing out any read that contained adapters or uncalled bases, had a mean Phred below 15, or lacked an exact constant-primer or identifier match. High-quality paired reads were merged with COPE v1.2.5, and unique nucleotide sequences were defined as clonotypes. MiTCR v1.1 was used to align clonotypes to the IMGT TRBV, TRBD and TRBJ reference segments. The analysis included only V-J combinations with a frequency above 0.0001, which together covered around 99% of the repertoires. The TCS score was defined as the ratio of F50 (clonal expansion) to E x V (chaos), calculated using BLOSUM62-based TCRdist between CDR3 peptides within each V-J. Welch's t-statistics and random forest reduced around 510 V-J features to some 14, which were used in a naive Bayes classifier (R e1071). The similarity between thyroid and blood repertoires was quantified using the Morisita-Horn index. Through fastp at Q25 and MiXCR, TCRdb rebuilt clones from the public reads, retaining in-frame beta chains. Rows with one shared CDR3 protein collapse into an entry with the most common genes and DNA. The V and J calls were not made by the authors but by TCRdb's processing. The sample table shows hundreds of thousands of distinct CDR3 sequences, and 38% are seen once. Roughly 8.3% of the sample belongs to the ten largest clones.

This entry belongs to a study of T cells in Graves' hyperthyroidism and ophthalmopathy (dated by TCRdb to 2018 to 2020). As for the study more broadly: Peripheral blood was collected at initial diagnosis, before any treatment. After sampling, hyperthyroidism patients received methimazole starting at 30 mg daily, and ophthalmopathy patients received high-dose intravenous methylprednisolone. The 95 to 100 discovery patients were randomly divided into training and test sets at a 7:3 ratio. An independent validation cohort of some 18 hyperthyroidism patients and approximately 17 patients who later progressed to ophthalmopathy tested prospective prediction of ophthalmopathy. The paper describes TCR Vbeta CDR3 sequencing of 140 or so peripheral blood samples, made up of under 50 ophthalmopathy patients, around 73 hyperthyroidism patients and about 17 progressor patients. A discovery cohort of approximately 97 patients, about 40 with Graves' ophthalmopathy and 55 to 60 with stable Graves' hyperthyroidism, was used to find distinguishing TCR V-J signatures. In several Graves' hyperthyroidism patients, the study also compared T-cell repertoires from thyroid tissue with T-cell repertoires from blood. On the study overall, not on this receptor specifically: In cross-validation, a model built on a 13 V-J signature told ophthalmopathy apart from stable hyperthyroidism with under 90% sensitivity and about 81% specificity, and in testing the same model reached 80%/75%. Most expanded thyroid clonotypes (frequency above 0.001) were also found in blood, which suggests that blood repertoires may mirror thyroid immune responses. In validation, progression to ophthalmopathy was predicted by the model with approximately 67% sensitivity and roughly 76% specificity, a median of about 6.4 months before onset. Sample size was not statistically predetermined, and blinding of investigators to group allocation was not performed.

V sheds 8 bases and J sheds 3 bases, leaving 19 bases between their ends. From its cysteine to its phenylalanine, the CDR3 spans 15 amino acids. The only DNA kept is the CDR3, 45 bases in frame from the first base. For CDR1 and CDR2, the germline V gene lists MNHEY and SVGEGT. Stable Graves' hyperthyroidism was defined as no progression to ophthalmopathy during 18 months of follow-up. The hyperthyroidism patients were between 18 and 65 years old and newly diagnosed, with a disease duration of less than 2 months. The study excluded patients with uncontrolled infections, other autoimmune diseases, pregnancy or lactation. Clinical symptoms, serum thyroxine and TRAb, thyroid ultrasound, and orbital computed tomography formed the basis for the diagnoses. PBMCs were isolated from about 9.2 ml of fresh peripheral blood by Ficoll-Paque density gradient centrifugation. Total RNA was extracted using Trizol reagent, and RNA quality was assessed on an Agilent 2100 Bioanalyzer.

Sequenced material: blood. The receptor chain draws on TRBV6-2 or TRBV6-3 and TRBJ1-1; the D gene is possibly TRBD1, with 6 bases matching. This clonotype was obtained from a man between 18 and 29 years old with Graves' hyperthyroidism. In nucleotides, the sequence is TGTGCCAGCGATGATGAACAGGGCCGTGACACTGAAGCTTTCTTT. The encoded protein is CASDDEQGRDTEAFF.